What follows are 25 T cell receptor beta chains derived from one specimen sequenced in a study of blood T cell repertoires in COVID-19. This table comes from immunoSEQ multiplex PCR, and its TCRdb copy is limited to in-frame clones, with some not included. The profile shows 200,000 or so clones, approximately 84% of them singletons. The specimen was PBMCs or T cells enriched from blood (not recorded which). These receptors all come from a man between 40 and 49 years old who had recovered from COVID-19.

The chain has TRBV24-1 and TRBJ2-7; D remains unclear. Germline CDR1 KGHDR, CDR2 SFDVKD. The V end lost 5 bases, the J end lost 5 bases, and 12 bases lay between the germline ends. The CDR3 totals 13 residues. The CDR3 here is CATSGSGGHEQYF. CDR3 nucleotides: TGTGCCACCAGTGGTTCAGGTGGCCACGAGCAGTACTTC.

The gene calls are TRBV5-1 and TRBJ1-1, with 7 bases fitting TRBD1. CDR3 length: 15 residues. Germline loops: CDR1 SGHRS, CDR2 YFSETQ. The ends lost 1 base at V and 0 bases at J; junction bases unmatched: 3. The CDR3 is CASSLKGTVNTEAFF. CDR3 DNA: TGCGCCAGCAGCTTGAAAGGGACAGTGAACACTGAAGCTTTCTTT.

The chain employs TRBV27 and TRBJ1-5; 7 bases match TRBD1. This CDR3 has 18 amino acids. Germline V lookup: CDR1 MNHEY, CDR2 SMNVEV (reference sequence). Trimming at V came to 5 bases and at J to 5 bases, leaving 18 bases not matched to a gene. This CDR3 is CASSTRQGNSLTDQPQHF. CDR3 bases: TGTGCCAGCAGTACGAGACAGGGTAATTCTCTTACCGATCAGCCCCAGCATTTT.

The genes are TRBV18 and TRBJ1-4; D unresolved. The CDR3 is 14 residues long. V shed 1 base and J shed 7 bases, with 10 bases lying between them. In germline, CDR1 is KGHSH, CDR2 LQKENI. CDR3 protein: CASSPQSRGEKLFF. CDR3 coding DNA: TGTGCCAGCTCACCACAGTCCCGGGGTGAAAAACTGTTTTTT.

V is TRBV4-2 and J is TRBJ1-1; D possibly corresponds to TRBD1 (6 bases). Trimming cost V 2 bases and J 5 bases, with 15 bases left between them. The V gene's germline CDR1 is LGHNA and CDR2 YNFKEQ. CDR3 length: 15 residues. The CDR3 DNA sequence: TGTGCCAGCAGCCAAATAACAGGGTTGGTGACTGAAGCTTTCTTT. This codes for CASSQITGLVTEAFF.

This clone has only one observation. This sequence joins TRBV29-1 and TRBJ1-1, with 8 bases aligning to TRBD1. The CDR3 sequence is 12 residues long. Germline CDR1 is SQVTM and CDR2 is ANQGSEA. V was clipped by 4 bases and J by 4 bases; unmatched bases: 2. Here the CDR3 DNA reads TGCAGCGTTGTACAGGGGGGCACTGAAGCTTTCTTT. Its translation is CSVVQGGTEAFF.

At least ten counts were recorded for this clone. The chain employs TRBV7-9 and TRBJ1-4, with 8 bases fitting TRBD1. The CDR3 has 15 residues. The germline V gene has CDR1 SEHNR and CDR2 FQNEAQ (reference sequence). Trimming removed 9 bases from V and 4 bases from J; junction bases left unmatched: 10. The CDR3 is CASAFLTGGNEKLFF. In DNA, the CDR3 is TGTGCCAGTGCGTTTCTTACAGGGGGTAATGAAAAACTGTTTTTT.

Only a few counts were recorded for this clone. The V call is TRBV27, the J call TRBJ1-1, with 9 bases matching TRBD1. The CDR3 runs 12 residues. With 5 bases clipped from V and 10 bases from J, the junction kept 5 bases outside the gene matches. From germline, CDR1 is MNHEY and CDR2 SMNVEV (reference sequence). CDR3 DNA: TGTGCCAGCAGTGCGACAGGGGGTCGAGCTTTCTTT. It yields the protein CASSATGGRAFF.

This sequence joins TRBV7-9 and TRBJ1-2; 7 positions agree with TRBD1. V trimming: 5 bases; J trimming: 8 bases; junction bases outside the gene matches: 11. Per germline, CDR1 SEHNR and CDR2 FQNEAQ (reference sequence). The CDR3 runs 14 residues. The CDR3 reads CASSQFTGEDGYTF. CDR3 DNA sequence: TGTGCCAGCAGCCAATTCACAGGGGAGGACGGCTACACCTTC.

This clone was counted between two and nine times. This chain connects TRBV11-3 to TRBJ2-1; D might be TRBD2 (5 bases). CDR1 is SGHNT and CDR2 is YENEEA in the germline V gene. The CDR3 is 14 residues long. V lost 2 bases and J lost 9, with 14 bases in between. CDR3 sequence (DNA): TGTGCCAGCAGCTTATATTCGGCCCGGGGTGAGCAGTTCTTC. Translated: CASSLYSARGEQFF.

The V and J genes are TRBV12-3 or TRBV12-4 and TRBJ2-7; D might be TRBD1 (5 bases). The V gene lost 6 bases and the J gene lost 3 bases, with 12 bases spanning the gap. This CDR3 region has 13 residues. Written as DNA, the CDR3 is TGTGCCAGCAGGCCTCAAGGGGTCTACGAGCAGTACTTC. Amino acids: CASRPQGVYEQYF.

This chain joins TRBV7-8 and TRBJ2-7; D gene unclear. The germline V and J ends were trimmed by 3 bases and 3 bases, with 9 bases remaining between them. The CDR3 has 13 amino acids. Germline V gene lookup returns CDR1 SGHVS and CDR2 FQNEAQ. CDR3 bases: TGTGCCAGCAGCTTCGATGACATCTACGAGCAGTACTTC. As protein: CASSFDDIYEQYF. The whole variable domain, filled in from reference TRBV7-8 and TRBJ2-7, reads GAGVSQSPRYKVAKRGQDVALRCDPISGHVSLFWYQQALGQGPEFLTYFQNEAQLDKSGLPSDRFFAERPEGSVSTLKIQRTQQEDSAVYLCASSFDDIYEQYFGPGTRLTVT.

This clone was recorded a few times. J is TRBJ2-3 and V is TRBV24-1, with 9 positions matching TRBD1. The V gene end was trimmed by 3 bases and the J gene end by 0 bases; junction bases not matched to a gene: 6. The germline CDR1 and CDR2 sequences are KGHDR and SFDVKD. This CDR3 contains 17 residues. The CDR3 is CATSDITGQGSTDTQYF. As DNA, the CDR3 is TGTGCCACCAGTGATATAACGGGACAGGGAAGCACAGATACGCAGTATTTT.

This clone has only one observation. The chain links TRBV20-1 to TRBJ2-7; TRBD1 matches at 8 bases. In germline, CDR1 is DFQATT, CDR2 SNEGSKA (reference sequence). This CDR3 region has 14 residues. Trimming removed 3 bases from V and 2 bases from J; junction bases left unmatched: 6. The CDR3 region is CSASTGTGAYEQYF. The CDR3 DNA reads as TGCAGTGCTAGTACCGGGACAGGAGCCTACGAGCAGTACTTC.

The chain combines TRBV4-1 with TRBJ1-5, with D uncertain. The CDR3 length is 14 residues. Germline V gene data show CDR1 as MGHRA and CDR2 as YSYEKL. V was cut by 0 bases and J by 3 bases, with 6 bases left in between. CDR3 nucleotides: TGCGCCAGCAGCCAAGAGAGGGACAATCAGCCCCAGCATTTT. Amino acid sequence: CASSQERDNQPQHF.

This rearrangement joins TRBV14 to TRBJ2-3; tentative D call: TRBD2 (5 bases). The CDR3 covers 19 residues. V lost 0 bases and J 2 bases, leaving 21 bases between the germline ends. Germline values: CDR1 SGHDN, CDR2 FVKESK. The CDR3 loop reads CASSQEWATVGLSTDTQYF. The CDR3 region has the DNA TGTGCCAGCAGCCAAGAATGGGCTACAGTTGGACTTTCCACAGATACGCAGTATTTT.

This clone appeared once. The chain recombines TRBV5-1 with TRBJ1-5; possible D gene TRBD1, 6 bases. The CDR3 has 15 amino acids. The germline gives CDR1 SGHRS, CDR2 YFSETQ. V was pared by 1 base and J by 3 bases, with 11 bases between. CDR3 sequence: CASSLSGANNQPQHF. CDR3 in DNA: TGCGCCAGCAGCTTGTCAGGGGCCAACAATCAGCCCCAGCATTTT.

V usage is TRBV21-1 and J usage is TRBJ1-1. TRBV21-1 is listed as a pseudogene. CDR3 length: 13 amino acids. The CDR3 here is CASILSGGSEAFF. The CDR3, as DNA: TGTGCCAGCATATTATCTGGGGGGTCGGAAGCTTTCTTT.

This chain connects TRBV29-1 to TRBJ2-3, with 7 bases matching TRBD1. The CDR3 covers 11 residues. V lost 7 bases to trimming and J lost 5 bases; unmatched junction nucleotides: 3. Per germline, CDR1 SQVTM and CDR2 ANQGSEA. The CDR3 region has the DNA TGCAGCGAGCACAGGGGAGATACGCAGTATTTT. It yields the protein CSEHRGDTQYF.

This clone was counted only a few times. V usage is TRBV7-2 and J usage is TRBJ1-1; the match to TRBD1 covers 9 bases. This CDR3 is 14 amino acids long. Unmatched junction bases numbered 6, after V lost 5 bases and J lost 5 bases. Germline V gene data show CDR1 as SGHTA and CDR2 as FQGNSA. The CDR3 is CASSPQGARTEAFF. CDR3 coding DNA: TGTGCCAGCAGCCCACAGGGGGCGCGAACTGAAGCTTTCTTT.

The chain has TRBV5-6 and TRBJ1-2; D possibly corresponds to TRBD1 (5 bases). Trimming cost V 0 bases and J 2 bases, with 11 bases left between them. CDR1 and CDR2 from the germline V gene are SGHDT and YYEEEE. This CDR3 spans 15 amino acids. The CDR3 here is CASSLGTGVNYGYTF. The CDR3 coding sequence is TGTGCCAGCAGCTTGGGTACGGGGGTCAACTATGGCTACACCTTC.

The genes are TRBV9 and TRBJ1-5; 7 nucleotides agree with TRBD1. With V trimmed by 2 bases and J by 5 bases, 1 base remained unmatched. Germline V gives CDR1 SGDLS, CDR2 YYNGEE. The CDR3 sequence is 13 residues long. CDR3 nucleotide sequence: TGTGCCAGCAGCGTTCAGGGGGATCAGCCCCAGCATTTT. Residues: CASSVQGDQPQHF.

The CDR3 DNA reads as TGTGCCAGCAGTTCCAGGGGCTCCTACGAGCAGTACTTC. It codes for CASSSRGSYEQYF. The J gene is TRBJ2-7, the V gene TRBV5-6, with D perhaps matching TRBD1 (6 bases). CDR3 length equals 13 residues. Germline lookup yields CDR1 SGHDT and CDR2 YYEEEE. Trimming took 5 bases from V and 0 from J, leaving 9 bases between them.

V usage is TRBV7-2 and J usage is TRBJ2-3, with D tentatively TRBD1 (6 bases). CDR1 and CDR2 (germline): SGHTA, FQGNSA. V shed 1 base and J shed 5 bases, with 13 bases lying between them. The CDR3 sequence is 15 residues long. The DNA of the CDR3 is TGTGCCAGCAGCTTAGGCCAGGGGCGGGTAGATACGCAGTATTTT. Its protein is CASSLGQGRVDTQYF.

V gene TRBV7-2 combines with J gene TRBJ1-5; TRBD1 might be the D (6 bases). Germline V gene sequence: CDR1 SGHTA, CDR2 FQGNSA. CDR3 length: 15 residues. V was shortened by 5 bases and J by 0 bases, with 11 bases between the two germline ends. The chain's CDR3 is CASSPDRYSNQPQHF. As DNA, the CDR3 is TGTGCCAGCAGCCCGGACAGATATAGCAATCAGCCCCAGCATTTT.